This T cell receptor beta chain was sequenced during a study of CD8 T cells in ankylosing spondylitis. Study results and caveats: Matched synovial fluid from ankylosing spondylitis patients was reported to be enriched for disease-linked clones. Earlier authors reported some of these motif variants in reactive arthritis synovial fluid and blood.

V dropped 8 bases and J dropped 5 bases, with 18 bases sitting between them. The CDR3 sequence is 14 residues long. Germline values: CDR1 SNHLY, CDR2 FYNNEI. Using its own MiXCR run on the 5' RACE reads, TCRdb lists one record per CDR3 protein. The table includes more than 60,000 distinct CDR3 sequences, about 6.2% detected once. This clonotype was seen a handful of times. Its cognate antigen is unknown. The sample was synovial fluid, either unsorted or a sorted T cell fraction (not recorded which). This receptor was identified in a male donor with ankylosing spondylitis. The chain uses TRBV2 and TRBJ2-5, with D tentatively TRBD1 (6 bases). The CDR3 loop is CASDIGGGGETQYF. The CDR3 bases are TGTGCCAGCGACATCGGTGGGGGCGGTGAGACCCAGTACTTC.